What follows are 25 T cell receptor beta chains derived from one specimen sequenced in a study of blood T cell repertoires in COVID-19. Profiled with immunoSEQ multiplex PCR; TCRdb holds only in-frame clones, not every one. The data hold tens of thousands of clones, with 85% to 90% observed a single time. The sequenced sample consisted of peripheral blood. The receptors stem from a woman of 80 years or more with active COVID-19.

J is TRBJ2-3 and V is TRBV30, with 7 bases lining up with TRBD1. With V trimmed by 5 bases and J by 4 bases, 6 bases remained unmatched. Germline CDR1 is GTSNPN and CDR2 is SVGIG (reference sequence). This CDR3 spans 13 amino acids. CDR3 protein: CAWGITGADTQYF. CDR3 coding DNA: TGTGCCTGGGGAATAACAGGGGCAGATACGCAGTATTTT.

The CDR3 nucleotides are TGTGCCAGCAGTTACACAGAGGGCACTGAAGCTTTCTTT. Amino acid sequence: CASSYTEGTEAFF. The V and J genes are TRBV27 and TRBJ1-1; D remains ambiguous. The CDR3 totals 13 residues. The germline gives CDR1 MNHEY, CDR2 SMNVEV (reference sequence). The ends were cut back, 4 bases at V and 4 bases at J, with 10 bases in the middle.

The CDR3 reads CASSPVQVQETQYF. The CDR3 DNA is TGTGCCAGCAGCCCTGTGCAGGTCCAAGAGACCCAGTACTTC. This sequence joins TRBV7-9 and TRBJ2-5; D ambiguous. V was shortened by 5 bases and J by 1 base, with 11 bases between the two germline ends. The CDR3 is 14 amino acids. Germline V lookup: CDR1 SEHNR, CDR2 FQNEAQ (reference sequence).

This clone was seen a few times. The chain uses TRBV23-1 and TRBJ2-6; 10 bases align to TRBD1. TRBV23-1 is given ORF status, its function remaining uncertain. The CDR3 is 21 residues long. Unmatched junction bases numbered 14, after V lost 3 bases and J lost 0 bases. The CDR3 region is CASSQLSLRDRGSSGANVLTF. DNA for the CDR3: TGCGCCAGCAGTCAGTTATCTCTCCGGGACAGGGGAAGCTCTGGGGCCAACGTCCTGACTTTC.

This clone was seen only a few times. V is TRBV27 and J is TRBJ1-2, with a weak D call TRBD1 (6 bases). Per germline, CDR1 MNHEY and CDR2 SMNVEV (reference sequence). V was cut by 5 bases and J by 0 bases, with 13 bases left in between. This CDR3 is built from 15 residues. CDR3 amino acids: CASSPYRETNYGYTF. CDR3 sequence (DNA): TGTGCCAGCAGTCCGTACAGGGAGACTAACTATGGCTACACCTTC.

The chain links TRBV13 to TRBJ1-1, with TRBD1 as a possible D gene (6 bases). The CDR3 extends over 14 amino acids. Germline V gene data show CDR1 as PRHDT and CDR2 as FYEKMQ (reference sequence). V lost 7 bases, J lost 1 base, and 13 bases lay in between. CDR3 region: CASNLGQSNTEAFF. CDR3 DNA sequence: TGTGCCAGCAACCTAGGACAGTCGAACACTGAAGCTTTCTTT.

The genes are TRBV5-8 and TRBJ2-1; 13 nucleotides agree with TRBD2. The germline V gene encodes CDR1 SGHTS and CDR2 YDEGEE. The CDR3 sequence is 15 residues long. With 4 bases clipped from V and 7 bases from J, the junction kept 5 bases outside the gene matches. The CDR3 region is CASSTSGRVENEQFF. CDR3 nucleotide sequence: TGTGCCAGCAGCACTAGCGGGAGGGTCGAAAATGAGCAGTTCTTC.

The chain has TRBV15 and TRBJ2-1; TRBD1 is a possible D gene (6 bases). The CDR3 consists of 17 residues. CDR1 is LNHNV and CDR2 is YYDKDF in the germline V gene (reference sequence). Trimming cost V 0 bases and J 3 bases, with 15 bases left between them. CDR3: CATSRDRSRGYYNEQFF. CDR3 sequence (DNA): TGTGCCACCAGCAGAGATCGTAGCAGGGGATACTACAATGAGCAGTTCTTC.

The chain couples TRBV5-6 to TRBJ2-3; D possibly corresponds to TRBD2 (6 bases). In germline, CDR1 is SGHDT, CDR2 YYEEEE. The CDR3 has 14 residues. The V gene lost 4 bases and the J gene lost 3 bases, with 12 bases spanning the gap. The CDR3 loop reads CASSSRAGTDTQYF. The CDR3 nucleotides are TGTGCCAGCAGCAGCAGGGCGGGGACAGATACGCAGTATTTT.

This clone was seen repeatedly, ten times or more. The chain links TRBV18 to TRBJ1-1; a possible D gene is TRBD1 (5 bases). Trimming left V 1 base short and J 3 bases short, with 9 bases between. The V gene's germline CDR1 is KGHSH and CDR2 LQKENI. The CDR3 contains 14 residues. The CDR3 protein is CASSPQGGDTEAFF. CDR3 coding DNA: TGTGCCAGCTCACCACAGGGAGGGGACACTGAAGCTTTCTTT. Combining the CDR3 with reference TRBV18 and TRBJ1-1 gives the whole variable domain NAGVMQNPRHLVRRRGQEARLRCSPMKGHSHVYWYRQLPEEGLKFMVYLQKENIIDESGMPKERFSAEFPKEGPSILRIQQVVRGDSAAYFCASSPQGGDTEAFFGQGTRLTVV.

The chain is built from TRBV9 and TRBJ2-5, with D possibly matching TRBD1 (6 bases). The V and J ends lost 6 bases and 2 bases respectively, with 17 bases between them. Germline CDR1 reads SGDLS; CDR2 reads YYNGEE. CDR3 length: 15 residues. In DNA, the CDR3 is TGTGCCAGCAACTCTAGGGGGATGGGGCAAGAGACCCAGTACTTC. Encoded protein: CASNSRGMGQETQYF.

The V gene is TRBV6-5, the J gene TRBJ2-3; D gene unclear. This CDR3 comprises 15 residues. V lost 0 bases to trimming and J lost 6 bases, with 13 bases between them. Per germline, CDR1 MNHEY and CDR2 SVGAGI. The CDR3: CASSYSAQILDTQYF. The CDR3 region has the DNA TGTGCCAGCAGTTACTCTGCCCAGATCCTGGATACGCAGTATTTT.

The rearrangement joins TRBV19 to TRBJ2-3; 7 bases are a match to TRBD1. V shed 4 bases, J shed 1 base, and the junction held 5 bases outside the gene matches. The CDR3 is 15 residues long. The germline V gene encodes CDR1 LNHDA and CDR2 SQIVND (reference sequence). In nucleotides, the CDR3 is TGTGCCAGTAGTACTAGACAGGGCCGCACAGATACGCAGTATTTT. The encoded protein is CASSTRQGRTDTQYF.

The chain couples TRBV5-5 to TRBJ2-7; possible D gene TRBD1, 7 bases. This CDR3 has 15 amino acids. The germline CDR1 and CDR2 sequences are SGHKS and YYEKEE (reference sequence). Trimming stripped 4 bases from V and 4 bases from J, with 18 bases between. The CDR3 sequence is CASSLTGEVRYEQYF. CDR3 nucleotides: TGTGCCAGCAGCCTAACAGGGGAGGTGCGATACGAGCAGTACTTC.

This rearrangement joins TRBV11-2 to TRBJ2-3; tentative D call: TRBD2 (7 bases). This CDR3 is built from 15 residues. CDR1 and CDR2 from the germline V gene are SGHAT and FQNNGV. The V gene lost 3 bases and the J gene lost 1 base, with 11 bases spanning the gap. The CDR3 loop reads CASSFRGAGTDTQYF. For the CDR3, the DNA is TGTGCCAGCAGCTTTCGGGGGGCCGGCACAGATACGCAGTATTTT.

The chain employs TRBV13 and TRBJ2-7; D gene ambiguous. The CDR3 runs to 14 residues. Looked up from germline, CDR1 is PRHDT and CDR2 is FYEKMQ (reference sequence). V was cut by 0 bases and J by 3 bases, with 9 bases left in between. This CDR3 is CASSLGTRLYEQYF. The CDR3 DNA reads TGTGCCAGCAGCTTAGGGACTCGGCTCTACGAGCAGTACTTC.

CDR3 sequence (DNA): TGTGCCAGCAGCCTTAGGGACACCTACGAGCAGTACTTC. This sequence encodes CASSLRDTYEQYF. The chain uses TRBV21-1 and TRBJ2-7; TRBD1 is the table's D call and was not checked against the DNA. TRBV21-1 is tagged as a pseudogene. This CDR3 is built from 13 residues.

This chain connects TRBV19 to TRBJ1-4; D possibly corresponds to TRBD1 (5 bases). CDR1 and CDR2 (germline): LNHDA, SQIVND (reference sequence). The V end lost 8 bases, the J end lost 0 bases, and 13 bases lay between the germline ends. The CDR3 consists of 15 residues. CDR3 residues: CASSIGTATNEKLFF. The CDR3 DNA follows: TGTGCCAGTTCAATAGGGACTGCAACTAATGAAAAACTGTTTTTT.

This clone was seen just once. The V gene is TRBV27, the J gene TRBJ2-3; TRBD2 agrees at 15 bases. Germline lookup yields CDR1 MNHEY and CDR2 SMNVEV (reference sequence). The ends lost 5 bases at V and 9 bases at J; junction bases unmatched: 18. The CDR3 consists of 19 residues. In DNA, the CDR3 is TGTGCCAGCAGTGCCCGGACTAGCGGGAGGGCCCGTAGCACGAGGACGCAGTATTTT. Amino acids: CASSARTSGRARSTRTQYF.

Only one count was recorded for this clone. The chain recombines TRBV27 with TRBJ2-1, with TRBD2 identical over 14 bases. The CDR3 covers 18 residues. Looked up from germline, CDR1 is MNHEY and CDR2 is SMNVEV (reference sequence). With 4 bases clipped from V and 1 base from J, the junction kept 6 bases outside the gene matches. The CDR3 spells CASSSGTSGGGSYNEQFF. The CDR3 region has the DNA TGTGCCAGCAGTTCCGGGACTAGCGGGGGTGGATCCTACAATGAGCAGTTCTTC.

The chain recombines TRBV19 with TRBJ2-5; 13 bases are shared with TRBD2. The CDR3 totals 15 residues. From germline, CDR1 is LNHDA and CDR2 SQIVND (reference sequence). The V segment lost 5 bases and the J segment 5 bases; nucleotides outside the gene matches: 5. The CDR3 is CASSSRLAGGETQYF. DNA of the CDR3: TGTGCCAGTAGTTCCCGACTAGCGGGAGGTGAGACCCAGTACTTC.

The chain uses TRBV28 and TRBJ2-5; D might be TRBD1 (6 bases). The CDR3 has 15 amino acids. V shed 6 bases and J shed 4 bases, with 18 bases lying between them. CDR1 MDHEN and CDR2 SYDVKM come from the germline V gene. CDR3 DNA sequence: TGTGCCAGCAGGCCCGCCGGGACACTTATAGAGACCCAGTACTTC. This gives the protein CASRPAGTLIETQYF. Full variable domain (remainder filled in from reference TRBV28 and TRBJ2-5): DVKVTQSSRYLVKRTGEKVFLECVQDMDHENMFWYRQDPGLGLRLIYFSYDVKMKEKGDIPEGYSVSREKKERFSLILESASTNQTSMYLCASRPAGTLIETQYFGPGTRLLVL.

Only one count was recorded for this clone. V is TRBV18 and J is TRBJ2-7; 10 bases are a match to TRBD2. The CDR3 consists of 16 residues. V shed 2 bases and J 7 bases; nucleotides not matched to a gene: 11. The germline V gene encodes CDR1 KGHSH and CDR2 LQKENI. CDR3 bases: TGTGCCAGCTCACCAAGCGCAACTAGCGGGATTGGTGAGCAGTACTTC. Protein: CASSPSATSGIGEQYF.

The chain is built from TRBV28 and TRBJ2-7, with TRBD2 matching 9 bases. Trimming removed 8 bases from V and 5 bases from J; junction bases left unmatched: 13. This CDR3 is built from 15 residues. Germline V gene data show CDR1 as MDHEN and CDR2 as SYDVKM. CDR3 region: CASPPPGLAPNEQYF. In DNA, the CDR3 is TGTGCCAGCCCACCCCCGGGACTAGCCCCAAACGAGCAGTACTTC. The full variable domain, with the rest looked up from reference TRBV28 and TRBJ2-7, is DVKVTQSSRYLVKRTGEKVFLECVQDMDHENMFWYRQDPGLGLRLIYFSYDVKMKEKGDIPEGYSVSREKKERFSLILESASTNQTSMYLCASPPPGLAPNEQYFGPGTRLTVT.

This chain links TRBV6-6 with TRBJ2-7, with 8 bases that match TRBD2. The ends lost 6 bases at V and 9 bases at J; junction bases unmatched: 13. From germline, CDR1 is MNHNY and CDR2 SVGAGI (reference sequence). The CDR3 totals 14 residues. The CDR3 region has the DNA TGTGCCAGCAGCAGCACCGGCGGGGCGGGGGGGCAGTACTTC. Its protein is CASSSTGGAGGQYF.